The 32 T cell receptor beta chains in this list originate from one sample, sequenced in a study of T cells in Graves' hyperthyroidism and ophthalmopathy. Researchers amplified the TCR beta CDR3 regions from RNA transcripts. An initial round of RT-PCR targeting the TCR CDR3 relied on the HTBI primer set. TCRdb redid the calling of the multiplex PCR reads with MiXCR, one entry per CDR3 protein. This sample has some 550,000 distinct CDR3 sequences; about a sixth occur once, and the top ten carry approximately 3.5%. The sequencing sample was made of blood. These receptor sequences come from a woman aged 40 to 50 with Graves' ophthalmopathy.

This clonotype was counted at least ten times. The chain has TRBV20-1 and TRBJ2-7, with TRBD2 as a possible D gene (5 bases). The V end was cut by 6 bases, the J end by 6 bases, with 15 bases between. The germline V gene encodes CDR1 DFQATT and CDR2 SNEGSKA (reference sequence). CDR3 length equals 12 residues. CDR3 amino acids: CSAPGQSGEQYF. The CDR3 DNA is TGCAGTGCCCCCGGCCAGAGCGGCGAGCAGTACTTC.

This clonotype has a single count. The rearrangement joins TRBV7-2 to TRBJ2-3; D possibly uses TRBD1 or TRBD2 (5 bases each). CDR1 and CDR2 from the germline V gene are SGHTA and FQGNSA. The V end lost 5 bases, the J end lost 2 bases, and 14 bases lay between the germline ends. CDR3 length: 15 amino acids. The CDR3 sequence is CASSITGTDTDTQYF. The CDR3 nucleotides are TGTGCCAGCAGCATTACCGGGACCGACACAGATACGCAGTATTTT. Complete variable domain (other parts from reference TRBV7-2 and TRBJ2-3): GAGVSQSPSNKVTEKGKDVELRCDPISGHTALYWYRQSLGQGLEFLIYFQGNSAPDKSGLPSDRFSAERTGGSVSTLTIQRTQQEDSAVYLCASSITGTDTDTQYFGPGTRLTVL.

At least ten counts were recorded for this clonotype. The chain recombines TRBV3-1 with TRBJ1-4; no definite D call. V was cut by 5 bases and J by 3 bases, with 7 bases left in between. CDR1 is LGHDT and CDR2 is YNNKEL in the germline V gene (reference sequence). The CDR3 has 13 residues. This chain's CDR3 is CASSIQPNEKLFF. CDR3 bases: TGTGCCAGCAGCATACAGCCTAATGAAAAACTGTTTTTT.

This clonotype was counted between two and nine times. The genes are TRBV6-9 and TRBJ2-7, with D perhaps TRBD1 or TRBD2 (5 bases each). The germline V gene encodes CDR1 MNHGY and CDR2 SVAAGI. The CDR3 length is 15 residues. Trimming cost V 3 bases and J 0 bases, with 12 bases left between them. The CDR3 spells CASSYWDRSSYEQYF. The CDR3 nucleotides read TGTGCCAGCAGTTACTGGGACCGCAGCTCCTACGAGCAGTACTTC.

Many counts were recorded for this clonotype. The J gene is TRBJ2-5, the V gene TRBV12-3 or TRBV12-4; D is unclear. Trimming cost V 7 bases and J 5 bases, with 8 bases left between them. The CDR3 contains 11 residues. The CDR3, as DNA: TGTGCCAGCACTGACCGGGAGACCCAGTACTTC. Its protein product is CASTDRETQYF.

The sample holds many counts of this clonotype. The V gene is TRBV29-1, the J gene TRBJ2-5; maybe TRBD1 (6 bases). Trimming shortened V by 5 bases and J by 5 bases, and 36 bases separated the two germline ends. CDR3 length equals 20 residues. Germline-derived CDR1 and CDR2 are SQVTM and ANQGSEA. The CDR3 DNA is TGCAGCGTTCCCGGTATCGATCTACAGGGTCAGCGGCACAGGAGGGAGACCCAGTACTTC. This gives the protein CSVPGIDLQGQRHRRETQYF. Using reference TRBV29-1 and TRBJ2-5 for the parts outside the CDR3, the full variable domain is SAVISQKPSRDICQRGTSLTIQCQVDSQVTMMFWYRQQPGQSLTLIATANQGSEATYESGFVIDKFPISRPNLTFSTLTVSNMSPEDSSIYLCSVPGIDLQGQRHRRETQYFGPGTRLLVL.

This clonotype was detected many times. The rearrangement joins TRBV6-1 to TRBJ2-5, with TRBD1 identical over 12 bases. CDR1 is MNHNS, CDR2 SASEGT, per germline. The ends lost 6 bases at V and 4 bases at J; junction bases unmatched: 6. The CDR3 is made up of 15 amino acids. CDR3 residues: CASRGTGGMRETQYF. In nucleotides, the CDR3 is TGTGCCAGCAGGGGGACAGGGGGCATGCGAGAGACCCAGTACTTC.

The V gene is TRBV30, the J gene TRBJ2-7; a possible D gene is TRBD1 (6 bases). The ends were cut back, 1 base at V and 7 bases at J, with 17 bases in the middle. CDR1 is GTSNPN and CDR2 is SVGIG in the germline V gene (reference sequence). CDR3 length: 14 residues. The CDR3 DNA sequence: TGTGCCTGGAGTGCTGGAACAGGGAGAAGTGAGCAGTACTTC. Protein product: CAWSAGTGRSEQYF.

Worth noting for this clonotype: A much more abundant neighbour one base away suggests this may be a read error. The chain joins TRBV5-1 to TRBJ1-5, with D maybe TRBD1 (5 bases). The CDR3 spans 14 residues. Germline assignment: CDR1 SGHRS and CDR2 YFSETQ. CDR3 in DNA: TGCGCCAGCAGATCCGGGGGATCCAATCGGCCCCAGCATTTT. Protein product: CASRSGGSNRPQHF.

The J gene is TRBJ2-7, the V gene TRBV18; possibly TRBD1 for D (6 bases). CDR1 is KGHSH and CDR2 is LQKENI in the germline V gene. V lost 3 bases to trimming and J lost 0 bases, with 21 bases between them. The CDR3 covers 18 residues. The CDR3 DNA sequence: TGTGCCAGCTCACCCCTGCCCAGTACAGGGACAAGCTCCTACGAGCAGTACTTC. The encoded protein is CASSPLPSTGTSSYEQYF.

This clonotype was detected ten times or more. The chain combines TRBV7-2 with TRBJ1-5, with D tentatively TRBD1 (5 bases). With 4 bases removed from V and 2 bases from J, the gap between germline ends came to 12 bases. The V gene's germline CDR1 is SGHTA and CDR2 FQGNSA. This CDR3 region has 15 residues. The CDR3 nucleotides are TGTGCCAGCAGCTCAGTTCGGGGGGGCAATCAGCCCCAGCATTTT. Translating gives CASSSVRGGNQPQHF.

This clonotype was picked up many times. The chain links TRBV30 to TRBJ2-3; TRBD2 aligns across 10 bases. V was pared by 2 bases and J by 1 base, with 3 bases of the junction left unmatched. CDR1 is GTSNPN and CDR2 is SVGIG in the germline V gene (reference sequence). There are 15 residues in the CDR3. CDR3 region: CAWSTGTSGTDTQYF. The CDR3 DNA is TGTGCCTGGAGTACAGGGACTAGCGGCACAGATACGCAGTATTTT.

Ten or more counts support this clonotype. The V call is TRBV30, the J call TRBJ2-1; weak D call: TRBD2 (7 bases). V was shortened by 0 bases and J by 8 bases, with 17 bases between the two germline ends. The CDR3 spans 15 residues. Germline loops: CDR1 GTSNPN, CDR2 SVGIG (reference sequence). The CDR3 nucleotides are TGTGCCTGGAGTGTATTGAGGGGGAGGGCCCATGAGCAGTTCTTC. This translates into CAWSVLRGRAHEQFF.

This clonotype was found many times. The genes are TRBV30 and TRBJ2-2; D perhaps matches TRBD2 (5 bases). Germline lookup yields CDR1 GTSNPN and CDR2 SVGIG (reference sequence). This CDR3 is 12 amino acids long. The ends were cut back, 4 bases at V and 4 bases at J, with 7 bases in the middle. The CDR3 DNA reads TGTGCCTGGACCGGAGGCACCGGGGAGCTGTTTTTT. It codes for CAWTGGTGELFF.

The CDR3 region is CASSSQRDSTQYF. CDR3 DNA sequence: TGTGCCAGCAGCTCTCAGCGGGATTCTACGCAGTATTTT. The chain couples TRBV7-3 to TRBJ2-3, with TRBD2 identical over 7 bases. In germline, CDR1 is SGHTA, CDR2 FQGTGA. V lost 4 bases, J lost 8 bases, and 6 bases stayed unmatched. The CDR3 extends over 13 amino acids.

This clonotype was observed a few times. V and J are TRBV25-1 and TRBJ2-6; 10 bases line up with TRBD1. V shed 3 bases and J 4 bases; nucleotides not matched to a gene: 6. CDR3 length equals 17 residues. Per germline, CDR1 MGHDK and CDR2 SYGVNS. In nucleotides, the CDR3 is TGTGCCAGCAGTGAGTCGGGGACAGGGGACGGGGCCAACGTCCTGACTTTC. As protein: CASSESGTGDGANVLTF.

This clonotype was observed many times. The V call is TRBV6-1, the J call TRBJ1-5, with D perhaps matching TRBD1 (6 bases). Germline lookup yields CDR1 MNHNS and CDR2 SASEGT. The ends were cut back, 7 bases at V and 6 bases at J, with 13 bases in the middle. The CDR3 totals 13 residues. The chain's CDR3 is CASTWTASQPQHF. The CDR3 coding sequence is TGTGCCAGCACCTGGACAGCCTCTCAGCCCCAGCATTTT.

This clonotype has a count of ten or more. V gene TRBV11-2 combines with J gene TRBJ2-1, with 11 nucleotides matching TRBD2. Germline values: CDR1 SGHAT, CDR2 FQNNGV. J gave up 8 bases and V 0 bases, and 3 bases lay outside the gene matches. The CDR3 spans 15 residues. CDR3 loop: CASSLETSGRDEQFF. As DNA, the CDR3 is TGTGCCAGCAGCTTAGAAACTAGCGGGAGAGATGAGCAGTTCTTC.

The V and J genes are TRBV6-1 and TRBJ1-5; a possible D gene is TRBD1 (6 bases). The CDR3 runs to 17 residues. The V gene lost 2 bases and the J gene lost 2 bases, with 16 bases spanning the gap. Germline CDR1 is MNHNS and CDR2 is SASEGT. CDR3 coding DNA: TGTGCCAGCAGTGAAACAGACAGGCTAAGGCGCAATCAGCCCCAGCATTTT. This gives the protein CASSETDRLRRNQPQHF.

The gene calls are TRBV6-5 and TRBJ2-1; 7 nucleotides line up with TRBD2. V gave up 2 bases and J gave up 12 bases; unmatched junction bases: 4. Germline CDR1 MNHEY, CDR2 SVGAGI. CDR3 length equals 12 residues. In DNA, the CDR3 is TGTGCCAGCAGTTACGAGCGGGACGCGCAGTTCTTC. Amino acids: CASSYERDAQFF.

This sequence joins TRBV15 and TRBJ2-4; the match to TRBD2 covers 8 bases. Germline CDR1 LNHNV, CDR2 YYDKDF (reference sequence). The CDR3 runs to 13 residues. Trimming at V came to 5 bases and at J to 8 bases, leaving 5 bases not matched to a gene. As DNA, the CDR3 is TGTGCCACCAGCCGGAGCGGGAGAGACATTCAGTACTTC. Amino acids: CATSRSGRDIQYF.

In this sample, this clonotype turned up once. The chain joins TRBV9 to TRBJ2-4; D possibly corresponds to TRBD2 (6 bases). This CDR3 is built from 14 residues. The germline V and J ends were trimmed by 3 bases and 6 bases, with 13 bases remaining between them. Germline V gene lookup returns CDR1 SGDLS and CDR2 YYNGEE. The CDR3 DNA reads TGTGCCAGCAGCGCCGCGGTGGGGGGAAACATTCAGTACTTC. Amino acids: CASSAAVGGNIQYF.

The chain carries TRBV12-3 or TRBV12-4 and TRBJ1-1, with 9 bases that match TRBD1. This CDR3 has 16 amino acids. Losses at the gene ends were 3 bases for V and 3 bases for J; bases not matched to a gene: 8. The CDR3 DNA reads as TGTGCCAGCAGTTTTGTCCCACAGGGGGCGGACACTGAAGCTTTCTTT. This translates into CASSFVPQGADTEAFF.

The V and J genes are TRBV24-1 and TRBJ1-4; perhaps TRBD1 as D (6 bases). CDR1 and CDR2 from the germline V gene are KGHDR and SFDVKD. This CDR3 spans 14 amino acids. V was cut by 5 bases and J by 3 bases, with 9 bases left in between. The CDR3 DNA reads TGTGCCACCAGTGGAGGACAGCCTAATGAAAAACTGTTTTTT. It codes for CATSGGQPNEKLFF.

This clonotype was counted a few times. The V gene is TRBV20-1, the J gene TRBJ2-2, with TRBD2 identical over 10 bases. The J segment lost 6 bases and the V segment lost 3 bases, leaving 16 bases of the junction unmatched. Germline V lookup: CDR1 DFQATT, CDR2 SNEGSKA (reference sequence). There are 18 residues in the CDR3. The CDR3 is CSARGMTGLAGVPGELFF. CDR3 DNA sequence: TGCAGTGCTAGGGGGATGACTGGGCTAGCGGGAGTACCCGGGGAGCTGTTTTTT.

This clonotype was observed a handful of times. V is TRBV12-3 or TRBV12-4 and J is TRBJ2-7; the D is unclear. The V end lost 6 bases, the J end lost 4 bases, and 10 bases lay between the germline ends. This CDR3 region has 12 residues. The DNA of the CDR3 is TGTGCCAGCAGCGGGTCTTTTTACGAGCAGTACTTC. Amino acids: CASSGSFYEQYF.

The CDR3, as DNA: TGCGCCAGCAGCCAAGATGAGCCTCTGGAGGAGGGCGGGGAGCTGTTTTTT. It translates to CASSQDEPLEEGGELFF. The V and J genes are TRBV4-1 and TRBJ2-2; the D gene is possibly TRBD2 (6 bases). The CDR3 sequence is 17 residues long. V was pared by 0 bases and J by 7 bases, with 18 bases between. Germline lookup yields CDR1 MGHRA and CDR2 YSYEKL.

This clonotype was recorded at least ten times. The chain links TRBV3-1 to TRBJ2-2; 8 positions agree with TRBD1. With 5 bases clipped from V and 7 bases from J, the junction kept 3 bases outside the gene matches. The germline V gene encodes CDR1 LGHDT and CDR2 YNNKEL (reference sequence). The CDR3 has 13 residues. CDR3 in amino acids: CASSRQGNGELFF. The CDR3 coding sequence is TGTGCCAGCAGCAGACAGGGGAACGGGGAGCTGTTTTTT.

This clonotype was detected ten times or more. This sequence joins TRBV7-2 and TRBJ1-1; D call uncertain. Deletions cut 5 bases from V and 6 bases from J, with 19 bases between. Germline CDR1 reads SGHTA; CDR2 reads FQGNSA. CDR3 length equals 15 residues. The CDR3 loop reads CASSPSALRGAEAFF. DNA of the CDR3: TGTGCCAGCAGCCCCAGCGCCCTTCGAGGAGCTGAAGCTTTCTTT.

This clonotype was found many times. V gene TRBV3-1 combines with J gene TRBJ1-3, with D unclear. The CDR3 contains 14 residues. Per germline, CDR1 LGHDT and CDR2 YNNKEL (reference sequence). V lost 5 bases and J 0 bases, leaving 8 bases between the germline ends. The DNA of the CDR3 is TGTGCCAGCAGCACCCCACTCTCTGGAAACACCATATATTTT. Translated: CASSTPLSGNTIYF.

This clonotype was recorded at least ten times. V gene TRBV18 combines with J gene TRBJ1-6; TRBD1 agrees at 12 bases. J gave up 7 bases and V 6 bases, and 7 bases lay outside the gene matches. There are 16 residues in the CDR3. The germline gives CDR1 KGHSH, CDR2 LQKENI. The CDR3 is CASSSGQGASNSPLHF. Written as DNA, the CDR3 is TGTGCCAGCTCGTCGGGACAGGGGGCTTCGAATTCACCCCTCCACTTT.

This clonotype turned up a few times. This sequence joins TRBV15 and TRBJ2-3; D is possibly TRBD1 or TRBD2 (5 bases each). The V end was cut by 2 bases, the J end by 4 bases, with 16 bases between. From germline, CDR1 is LNHNV and CDR2 YYDKDF (reference sequence). This CDR3 is 16 amino acids long. The DNA for the CDR3 is TGTGCCACCAGCAGACCCGTGGGGGAGAGGTCAGATACGCAGTATTTT. Its translation is CATSRPVGERSDTQYF.